The T cell receptor beta chain under discussion was sequenced for a study of CD8 T cells in ankylosing spondylitis. General study points: Enrichment of disease-linked clones was reportedly significant in matched ankylosing spondylitis synovial fluid.

MiXCR, run by TCRdb on the 5' RACE reads, gives a single entry per CDR3 protein. There are tens of thousands of distinct CDR3 sequences in the sample; over 3.5% occur only once, and about 4% lies in the top ten. CDR1 and CDR2 from the germline V gene are SGDLS and YYNGEE. This CDR3 has 16 residues. The junction had 7 bases not matched to a gene; V was cut back by 1 base and J by 1 base. In this sample, this clonotype turned up many times. Its specificity is unknown. Sequencing was done on a sample of blood, either unsorted or a sorted T cell fraction (not recorded which). The rearrangement joins TRBV9 to TRBJ2-5, with 7 positions matching TRBD2. This TCR was recovered from a female donor with ankylosing spondylitis or in good health (not recorded which). The CDR3 here is CASSVLSSGGQETQYF. In DNA, the CDR3 is TGTGCCAGCAGCGTACTAAGTTCGGGGGGCCAAGAGACCCAGTACTTC.